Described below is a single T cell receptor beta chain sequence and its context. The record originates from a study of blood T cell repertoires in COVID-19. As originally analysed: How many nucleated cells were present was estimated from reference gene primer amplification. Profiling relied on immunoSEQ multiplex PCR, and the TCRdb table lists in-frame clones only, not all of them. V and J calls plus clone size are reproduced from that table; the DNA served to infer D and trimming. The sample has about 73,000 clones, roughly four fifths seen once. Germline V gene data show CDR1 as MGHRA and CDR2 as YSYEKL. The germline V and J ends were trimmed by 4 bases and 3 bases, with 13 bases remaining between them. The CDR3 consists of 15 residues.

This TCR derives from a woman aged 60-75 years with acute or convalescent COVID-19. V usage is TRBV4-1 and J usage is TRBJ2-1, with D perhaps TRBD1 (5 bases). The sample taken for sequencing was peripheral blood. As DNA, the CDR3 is TGCGCCAGCAGCCGAGGCGAAGGGGACTACAATGAGCAGTTCTTC. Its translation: CASSRGEGDYNEQFF.